The source of this T cell receptor (beta chain) is a study of blood T cell repertoires in COVID-19. Study overall: T cells, B-cell-depleted T cells, or PBMCs supplied cDNA or gDNA.

This CDR3 has 14 amino acids. Germline V gene data show CDR1 as MNHEY and CDR2 as SMNVEV (reference sequence). V dropped 5 bases and J dropped 0 bases, with 10 bases sitting between them. Across about two dozen US areas, participants ranged in age from about 18 to 90 years. Profiling relied on immunoSEQ multiplex PCR, and the TCRdb table lists in-frame clones only, not all of them. This sample has approximately 210,000 clones, with approximately 73% found just once. The sequence derives from a woman between 50 and 59 years old with acute COVID-19. The chain is built from TRBV27 and TRBJ1-1, with unresolved D. Specimen: PBMCs or T cells enriched from blood (not recorded which). Here the CDR3 DNA reads TGTGCCAGCAGTAGCGTTCCGTTGAACACTGAAGCTTTCTTT. As protein: CASSSVPLNTEAFF.